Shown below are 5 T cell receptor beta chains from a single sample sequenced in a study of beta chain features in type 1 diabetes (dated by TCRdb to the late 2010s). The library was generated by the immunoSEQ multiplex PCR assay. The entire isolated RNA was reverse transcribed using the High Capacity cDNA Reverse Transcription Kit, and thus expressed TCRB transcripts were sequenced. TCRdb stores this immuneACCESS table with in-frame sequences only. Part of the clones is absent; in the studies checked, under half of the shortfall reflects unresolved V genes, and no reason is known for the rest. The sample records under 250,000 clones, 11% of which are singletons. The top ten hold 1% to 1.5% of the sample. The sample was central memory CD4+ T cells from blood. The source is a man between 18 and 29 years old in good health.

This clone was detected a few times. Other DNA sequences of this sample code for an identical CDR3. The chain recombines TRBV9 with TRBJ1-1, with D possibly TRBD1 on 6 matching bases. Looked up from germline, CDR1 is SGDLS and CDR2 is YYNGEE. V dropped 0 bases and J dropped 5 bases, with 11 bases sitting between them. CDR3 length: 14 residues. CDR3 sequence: CASSVAQGGTEAFF. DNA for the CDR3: TGTGCCAGCAGCGTAGCACAGGGTGGGACTGAAGCTTTCTTT. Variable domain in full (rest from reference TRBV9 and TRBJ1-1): DSGVTQTPKHLITATGQRVTLRCSPRSGDLSVYWYQQSLDQGLQFLIQYYNGEERAKGNILERFSAQQFPDLHSELNLSSLELGDSALYFCASSVAQGGTEAFFGQGTRLTVV.

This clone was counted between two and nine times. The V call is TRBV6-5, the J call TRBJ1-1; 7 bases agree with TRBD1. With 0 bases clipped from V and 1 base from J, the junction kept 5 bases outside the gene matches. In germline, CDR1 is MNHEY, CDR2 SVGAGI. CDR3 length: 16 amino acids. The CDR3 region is CASSYSGGQRNTEAFF. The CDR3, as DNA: TGTGCCAGCAGTTACTCCGGGGGACAGCGGAACACTGAAGCTTTCTTT.

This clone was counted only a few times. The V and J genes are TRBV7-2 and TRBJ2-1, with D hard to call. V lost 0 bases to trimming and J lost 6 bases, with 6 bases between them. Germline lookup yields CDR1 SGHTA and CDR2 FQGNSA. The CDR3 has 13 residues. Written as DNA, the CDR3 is TGTGCCAGCAGCTTAGCGCTCCCCAATGAGCAGTTCTTC. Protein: CASSLALPNEQFF.

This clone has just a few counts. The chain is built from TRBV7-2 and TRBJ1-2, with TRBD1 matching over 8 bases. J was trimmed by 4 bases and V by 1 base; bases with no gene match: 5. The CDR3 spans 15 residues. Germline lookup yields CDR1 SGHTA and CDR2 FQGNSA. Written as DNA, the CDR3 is TGTGCCAGCAGCTTAGGGCAGGGGGCGAGCTATGGCTACACCTTC. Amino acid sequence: CASSLGQGASYGYTF.

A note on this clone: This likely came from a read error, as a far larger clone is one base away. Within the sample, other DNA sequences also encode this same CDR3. The CDR3 bases are TGTGCCAGCAGCCCGCTCACTAGCGGGTTCTACAATGAGCAGTTCTTC. Translation gives CASSPLTSGFYNEQFF. The chain has TRBV5-6 and TRBJ2-1, with 9 bases that match TRBD2. With V trimmed by 4 bases and J by 3 bases, 8 bases remained unmatched. The germline V gene encodes CDR1 SGHDT and CDR2 YYEEEE. The CDR3 contains 16 residues.